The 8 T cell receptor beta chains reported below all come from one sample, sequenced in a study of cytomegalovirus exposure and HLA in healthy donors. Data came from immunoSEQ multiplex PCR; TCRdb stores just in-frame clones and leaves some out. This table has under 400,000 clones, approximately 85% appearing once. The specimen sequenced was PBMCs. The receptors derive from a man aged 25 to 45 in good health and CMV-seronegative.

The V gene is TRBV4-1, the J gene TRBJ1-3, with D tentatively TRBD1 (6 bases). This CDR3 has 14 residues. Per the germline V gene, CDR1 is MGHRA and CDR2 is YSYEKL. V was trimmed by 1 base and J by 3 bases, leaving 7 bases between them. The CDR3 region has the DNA TGCGCCAGCAGCCAAGCAGGGGATGGAAACACCATATATTTT. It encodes CASSQAGDGNTIYF.

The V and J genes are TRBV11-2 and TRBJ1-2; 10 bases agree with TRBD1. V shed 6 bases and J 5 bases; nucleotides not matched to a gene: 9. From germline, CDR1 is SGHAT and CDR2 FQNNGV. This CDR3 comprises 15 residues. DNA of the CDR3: TGTGCCAGCAGACCGACGTCGGGACAGGGGTATGGCTACACCTTC. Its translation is CASRPTSGQGYGYTF.

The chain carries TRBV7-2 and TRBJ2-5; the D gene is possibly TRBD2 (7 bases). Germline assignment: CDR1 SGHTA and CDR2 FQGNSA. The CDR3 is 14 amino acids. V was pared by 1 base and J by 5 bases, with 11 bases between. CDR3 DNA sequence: TGTGCCAGCAGCTTAGAGGGGGGGTCGGAGACCCAGTACTTC. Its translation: CASSLEGGSETQYF. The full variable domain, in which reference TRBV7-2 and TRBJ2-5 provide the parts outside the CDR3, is GAGVSQSPSNKVTEKGKDVELRCDPISGHTALYWYRQSLGQGLEFLIYFQGNSAPDKSGLPSDRFSAERTGGSVSTLTIQRTQQEDSAVYLCASSLEGGSETQYFGPGTRLLVL.

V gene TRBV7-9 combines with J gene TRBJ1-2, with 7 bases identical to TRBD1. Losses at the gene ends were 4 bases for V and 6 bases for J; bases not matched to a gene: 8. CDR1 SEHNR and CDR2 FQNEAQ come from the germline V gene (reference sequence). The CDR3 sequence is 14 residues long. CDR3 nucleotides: TGTGCCAGCAGCTCAAGACAGGGTTGGAATGGCTACACCTTC. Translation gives CASSSRQGWNGYTF.

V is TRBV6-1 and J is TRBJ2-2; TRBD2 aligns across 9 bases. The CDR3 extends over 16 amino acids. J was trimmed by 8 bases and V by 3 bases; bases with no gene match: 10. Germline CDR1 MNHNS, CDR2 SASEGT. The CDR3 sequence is CASSEFSGGVLGELFF. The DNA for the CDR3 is TGTGCCAGCAGTGAGTTTAGCGGGGGCGTCTTGGGGGAGCTGTTTTTT.

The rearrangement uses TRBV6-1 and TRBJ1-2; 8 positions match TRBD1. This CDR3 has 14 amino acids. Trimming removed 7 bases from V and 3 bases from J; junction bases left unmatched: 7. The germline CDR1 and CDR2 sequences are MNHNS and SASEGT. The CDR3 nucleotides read TGTGCCAGCAACCTGGACAGGGCACACTATGGCTACACCTTC. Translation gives CASNLDRAHYGYTF.

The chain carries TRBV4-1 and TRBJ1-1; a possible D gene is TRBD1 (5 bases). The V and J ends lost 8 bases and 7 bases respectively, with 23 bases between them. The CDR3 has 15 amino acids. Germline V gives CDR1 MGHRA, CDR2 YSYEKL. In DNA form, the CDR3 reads TGCGCCAGCGGACACATGGAGGGTGGCGTAATTGAAGCTTTCTTT. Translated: CASGHMEGGVIEAFF.

The CDR3, as DNA: TGCGCCAGCAGCAATCCAGTTTCTAGCACAGATACGCAGTATTTT. Translating gives CASSNPVSSTDTQYF. This chain links TRBV5-1 with TRBJ2-3, with unresolved D. Germline-derived CDR1 and CDR2 are SGHRS and YFSETQ. CDR3 length: 15 amino acids. V gave up 4 bases and J gave up 0 bases, with 12 bases separating them.